The 28 T cell receptor beta chains below all came from one sample that was sequenced in a study of blood T cell repertoires in COVID-19. Using immunoSEQ multiplex PCR, the repertoire was profiled, and TCRdb retains in-frame clones only, with some absent. The table includes about 87,000 clones, about nine tenths detected once. The sequenced sample consisted of peripheral blood. These receptors all stem from a young man with COVID-19, enrolled during active disease.

The rearrangement links TRBV19 to TRBJ2-5; 9 positions agree with TRBD1. The CDR3 covers 16 residues. Germline V gene sequence: CDR1 LNHDA, CDR2 SQIVND (reference sequence). V was pared by 3 bases and J by 1 base, with 6 bases of the junction left unmatched. CDR3 coding DNA: TGTGCCAGTAGTATGTTAGGACAGGGGTTCCAAGAGACCCAGTACTTC. Protein sequence: CASSMLGQGFQETQYF.

The genes are TRBV28 and TRBJ2-1, with TRBD1 identical over 9 bases. The CDR3 totals 14 residues. The germline CDR1 and CDR2 sequences are MDHEN and SYDVKM. Trimming took 5 bases from V and 5 from J; bases not matched to a gene: 4. The CDR3: CASSLRDRDNEQFF. The CDR3 coding sequence is TGTGCCAGCAGTCTCCGGGACAGGGACAATGAGCAGTTCTTC.

The chain is built from TRBV15 and TRBJ2-7; 7 bases line up with TRBD1. The junction had 10 bases not matched to a gene; V was cut back by 4 bases and J by 4 bases. Germline values: CDR1 LNHNV, CDR2 YYDKDF (reference sequence). The CDR3 is made up of 15 amino acids. DNA for the CDR3: TGTGCCACCAGCACAGGACAGGATGGTGTGTACGAGCAGTACTTC. As protein: CATSTGQDGVYEQYF.

CDR3: CASSPRGTNYGYTF. Here the CDR3 DNA reads TGCGCCAGCAGCCCCAGGGGAACTAACTATGGCTACACCTTC. The V and J genes are TRBV4-3 and TRBJ1-2, with D perhaps TRBD1 (6 bases). CDR3 length: 14 residues. V was pared by 4 bases and J by 0 bases, with 9 bases between. Germline V CDR1 and CDR2: LGHNA, YSLEER.

The rearrangement links TRBV11-3 to TRBJ2-1; a weak D match, TRBD2 (6 bases). V was shortened by 1 base and J by 3 bases, with 10 bases between the two germline ends. The CDR3 length is 15 residues. Germline V gene data show CDR1 as SGHNT and CDR2 as YENEEA. Written as DNA, the CDR3 is TGTGCCAGCAGCTTAGGGAATAGCGGCTACAATGAGCAGTTCTTC. This encodes CASSLGNSGYNEQFF.

The rearrangement uses TRBV28 and TRBJ1-6, with no clear D. V gave up 1 base and J gave up 7 bases, with 5 bases separating them. The length of the CDR3 is 13 residues. Germline V gives CDR1 MDHEN, CDR2 SYDVKM. For the CDR3, the DNA is TGTGCCAGCAGTTTATACCGGAATTCACCCCTCCACTTT. Protein product: CASSLYRNSPLHF.

This chain links TRBV6-5 with TRBJ1-4; D perhaps matches TRBD1 (6 bases). V was shortened by 7 bases and J by 7 bases, with 16 bases between the two germline ends. Germline-derived CDR1 and CDR2 are MNHEY and SVGAGI. CDR3 size: 14 residues. As DNA, the CDR3 is TGTGCCAGCAAACGGCAGGGGTTGAGTGAAAAACTGTTTTTT. Amino acid sequence: CASKRQGLSEKLFF.

The chain is built from TRBV20-1 and TRBJ2-7, with 7 bases identical to TRBD2. Germline V gene data show CDR1 as DFQATT and CDR2 as SNEGSKA (reference sequence). The CDR3 is 11 residues long. J was trimmed by 11 bases and V by 1 base; bases with no gene match: 5. In DNA, the CDR3 is TGCAGTGCTAGAGTGGGGAGGGAGGAGTACTTC. This translates into CSARVGREEYF.

The genes are TRBV4-3 and TRBJ2-4; TRBD2 matches 14 bases. The germline V gene encodes CDR1 LGHNA and CDR2 YSLEER. The CDR3 consists of 18 residues. With 5 bases clipped from V and 6 bases from J, the junction kept 12 bases outside the gene matches. The CDR3 loop is CASSKYQGLAGARNIQYF. The CDR3, as DNA: TGCGCCAGCAGCAAATACCAGGGACTAGCGGGAGCGCGAAACATTCAGTACTTC.

The V and J genes are TRBV29-1 and TRBJ2-7, with D tentatively TRBD1 (6 bases). This CDR3 spans 13 amino acids. Trimming cost V 4 bases and J 2 bases, with 12 bases left between them. Germline V CDR1 and CDR2: SQVTM, ANQGSEA. DNA for the CDR3: TGCAGCGTTGCGACAGGCCTTACCTACGAGCAGTACTTC. The encoded protein is CSVATGLTYEQYF.

V usage is TRBV18 and J usage is TRBJ2-5; 10 bases align to TRBD1. V trimming: 4 bases; J trimming: 4 bases; junction bases outside the gene matches: 6. In germline, CDR1 is KGHSH, CDR2 LQKENI. This CDR3 contains 15 residues. The CDR3 sequence: CASSLGTGEAETQYF. The CDR3 DNA is TGTGCCAGCTCACTAGGGACAGGGGAAGCAGAGACCCAGTACTTC. Variable domain in full (rest from reference TRBV18 and TRBJ2-5): NAGVMQNPRHLVRRRGQEARLRCSPMKGHSHVYWYRQLPEEGLKFMVYLQKENIIDESGMPKERFSAEFPKEGPSILRIQQVVRGDSAAYFCASSLGTGEAETQYFGPGTRLLVL.

A note on this clone: The junction does not match germline at one end; this may be a read error. This rearrangement joins TRBV28 to TRBJ1-4; 9 bases are shared with TRBD1. The CDR3 is 17 amino acids. CDR1 and CDR2 (germline): MDHEN, SYDVKM. In nucleotides, the CDR3 is TGTGCCAGCAGTTCCGGACAGGGGTTAGTGGTGGGTGAAAAACTGCTTTTT. This translates into CASSSGQGLVVGEKLLF.

Remarks on this clone: The junction shows a germline mismatch at one end, possibly a read error. The gene calls are TRBV28 and TRBJ1-4; TRBD1 matches 7 bases. The CDR3 sequence is 16 residues long. From germline, CDR1 is MDHEN and CDR2 SYDVKM. The CDR3, as DNA: TGTGCCAGCAGTTTCTCCGGCTTTCAGGGGGAGGAAAAACTGCTTTTT. Amino acid sequence: CASSFSGFQGEEKLLF. Using reference TRBV28 and TRBJ1-4 for the parts outside the CDR3, the full variable domain is DVKVTQSSRYLVKRTGEKVFLECVQDMDHENMFWYRQDPGLGLRLIYFSYDVKMKEKGDIPEGYSVSREKKERFSLILESASTNQTSMYLCASSFSGFQGEEKLLFGSGTQLSVL.

This clone was picked up a small number of times. The genes are TRBV5-1 and TRBJ2-7; TRBD2 matches 11 bases. Germline CDR1 reads SGHRS; CDR2 reads YFSETQ. The CDR3 consists of 18 residues. Trimming took 0 bases from V and 2 from J; bases not matched to a gene: 10. The DNA of the CDR3 is TGCGCCAGCAGCTTGGGTCCTAGCGGGAGGACGACCGCCTACGAGCAGTACTTC. It codes for CASSLGPSGRTTAYEQYF.

The rearrangement links TRBV7-2 to TRBJ2-7, with 11 bases identical to TRBD2. CDR3 length: 16 amino acids. Germline V CDR1 and CDR2: SGHTA, FQGNSA. V shed 1 base and J 0 bases; nucleotides not matched to a gene: 2. The CDR3 nucleotides are TGTGCCAGCAGCTTAGGGACTAGCGGGTCCTCCTACGAGCAGTACTTC. This sequence encodes CASSLGTSGSSYEQYF.

With regard to this clone: An end of the junction differs from the germline gene, which may be a read error. The chain has TRBV30 and TRBJ1-2; 8 bases align to TRBD1. CDR1 and CDR2 (germline): GTSNPN, SVGIG (reference sequence). The CDR3 contains 10 residues. CDR3 region: CAWGDRGGHF. CDR3 nucleotides: TGTGCCTGGGGAGACAGGGGAGGCCACTTC.

The chain joins TRBV7-9 to TRBJ2-7, with 12 bases matching TRBD2. This CDR3 has 16 residues. Germline V gives CDR1 SEHNR, CDR2 FQNEAQ (reference sequence). V was pared by 1 base and J by 3 bases, with 4 bases of the junction left unmatched. The CDR3 here is CASSLGLAGALYEQYF. As DNA, the CDR3 is TGTGCCAGCAGCTTAGGACTAGCGGGAGCCCTCTACGAGCAGTACTTC. Filled out from reference TRBV7-9 and TRBJ2-7, the complete variable domain reads DTGVSQNPRHKITKRGQNVTFRCDPISEHNRLYWYRQTLGQGPEFLTYFQNEAQLEKSRLLSDRFSAERPKGSFSTLEIQRTEQGDSAMYLCASSLGLAGALYEQYFGPGTRLTVT.

The sample holds one count of this clone. The rearrangement uses TRBV6-1 and TRBJ2-7; 8 bases are shared with TRBD2. Unmatched junction bases numbered 8, after V lost 2 bases and J lost 5 bases. The CDR3 runs 15 residues. Germline V CDR1 and CDR2: MNHNS, SASEGT. The CDR3 is CASSEWGLVRHEQYF. In nucleotides, the CDR3 is TGTGCCAGCAGTGAATGGGGACTAGTACGGCACGAGCAGTACTTC.

The genes are TRBV4-3 and TRBJ2-1, with 7 positions matching TRBD1. Per the germline V gene, CDR1 is LGHNA and CDR2 is YSLEER. J gave up 4 bases and V 0 bases, and 12 bases lay outside the gene matches. The CDR3 length is 18 residues. In nucleotides, the CDR3 is TGCGCCAGCAGCCAAGATTTGACCCAGGGGGTACAATACAATGAGCAGTTCTTC. Translated: CASSQDLTQGVQYNEQFF.

This sequence joins TRBV11-1 and TRBJ2-7, with 7 nucleotides matching TRBD1. Germline CDR1 is SGHAT and CDR2 is FQDESV (reference sequence). The junction had 14 bases not matched to a gene; V was cut back by 6 bases and J by 3 bases. The CDR3 runs 16 residues. DNA for the CDR3: TGTGCCAGCAGGGACAGCCAGGGGGTAGTGGACTACGAGCAGTACTTC. Translated: CASRDSQGVVDYEQYF.

The rearrangement links TRBV5-1 to TRBJ2-3; maybe TRBD1 (6 bases). With 1 base removed from V and 6 bases from J, the gap between germline ends came to 6 bases. The germline gives CDR1 SGHRS, CDR2 YFSETQ. The CDR3 runs 12 residues. The DNA for the CDR3 is TGCGCCAGCAGCTTGCAGGGGGATACGCAGTATTTT. Its translation: CASSLQGDTQYF.

The chain combines TRBV30 with TRBJ1-1, with 10 nucleotides matching TRBD1. The CDR3 totals 14 residues. The V segment lost 2 bases and the J segment 3 bases; nucleotides outside the gene matches: 3. The germline CDR1 and CDR2 sequences are GTSNPN and SVGIG (reference sequence). The CDR3 nucleotides are TGTGCCTGGAGTTGGGACAGGGGTCACACTGAAGCTTTCTTT. Its translation is CAWSWDRGHTEAFF.

J is TRBJ1-5 and V is TRBV27; TRBD1 is a possible D gene (6 bases). V was pared by 6 bases and J by 5 bases, with 14 bases between. The CDR3 contains 14 residues. Germline V gene lookup returns CDR1 MNHEY and CDR2 SMNVEV (reference sequence). The CDR3 region is CASRPGQRYQPQHF. CDR3 sequence (DNA): TGTGCCAGCAGACCCGGACAGCGCTATCAGCCCCAGCATTTT.

This sequence joins TRBV11-3 and TRBJ2-7; D remains ambiguous. CDR3 length: 12 residues. The germline gives CDR1 SGHNT, CDR2 YENEEA. V lost 0 bases and J lost 9, with 9 bases in between. CDR3 nucleotide sequence: TGTGCCAGCAGCTTAGATCAGTGCGGGCAGTACTTC. This codes for CASSLDQCGQYF.

The table lists this clone with a count of one. The chain uses TRBV19 and TRBJ1-5, with 12 bases identical to TRBD1. The CDR3 sequence is 14 residues long. Germline lookup yields CDR1 LNHDA and CDR2 SQIVND (reference sequence). V trimming: 6 bases; J trimming: 6 bases; junction bases outside the gene matches: 3. CDR3 DNA: TGTGCCAGTAGCGGGACAGGGGGCCCTCAGCCCCAGCATTTT. Translated: CASSGTGGPQPQHF.

The CDR3 is CASSPGQSEQYF. CDR3 coding DNA: TGTGCCAGCAGCCCCGGACAGTCCGAGCAGTACTTC. This chain connects TRBV27 to TRBJ2-7, with D tentatively TRBD1 (6 bases). This CDR3 comprises 12 residues. Deletions cut 6 bases from V and 6 bases from J, with 12 bases between. The germline V gene has CDR1 MNHEY and CDR2 SMNVEV (reference sequence).

This clone was seen just once. The chain is built from TRBV5-4 and TRBJ2-7; no firm D call. The CDR3 runs to 15 residues. Per germline, CDR1 SGHNT and CDR2 YYREEE (reference sequence). V was cut by 0 bases and J by 0 bases, with 10 bases left in between. The CDR3 sequence: CASSLGPASSYEQYF. CDR3 in DNA: TGTGCCAGCAGCTTGGGTCCGGCTAGCTCCTACGAGCAGTACTTC.

This clone was seen just once. The chain has TRBV7-9 and TRBJ2-7, with 7 bases lining up with TRBD1. CDR3 length: 13 amino acids. The V and J ends lost 4 bases and 3 bases, in that order; junction bases with no gene match: 3. Per germline, CDR1 SEHNR and CDR2 FQNEAQ (reference sequence). CDR3 loop: CASSSGQIYEQYF. DNA for the CDR3: TGTGCCAGCAGCTCGGGACAGATCTACGAGCAGTACTTC.